This entry features one T cell receptor beta chain sequence. As yet, its antigen is unknown. This table comes from immunoSEQ multiplex PCR, and its TCRdb copy is limited to in-frame clones, with some not included. The data show approximately 110,000 clones, 90% to 95% seen once. This record comes from a study of graft-versus-host responses after intestinal transplantation. Broader study findings: Early post-transplant falls in HvG clones accompanied the peak levels of circulating GvH clones.

From germline, CDR1 is PRHDT and CDR2 FYEKMQ (reference sequence). There are 15 residues in the CDR3. Germline trimming cut 3 bases from V and 5 bases from J; bases unmatched to any gene: 4. This receptor was identified in a human donor who was the organ donor for an intestinal transplant. The rearrangement uses TRBV13 and TRBJ1-4, with 9 bases aligning to TRBD1. This sample comprised unstimulated CD8+ T cells sorted from spleen or lymph node cells, obtained before transplant. CDR3 sequence (DNA): TGTGCCAGCAGCTTTCAGGGGACAGGGAATGAAAAACTGTTTTTT. This sequence encodes CASSFQGTGNEKLFF.